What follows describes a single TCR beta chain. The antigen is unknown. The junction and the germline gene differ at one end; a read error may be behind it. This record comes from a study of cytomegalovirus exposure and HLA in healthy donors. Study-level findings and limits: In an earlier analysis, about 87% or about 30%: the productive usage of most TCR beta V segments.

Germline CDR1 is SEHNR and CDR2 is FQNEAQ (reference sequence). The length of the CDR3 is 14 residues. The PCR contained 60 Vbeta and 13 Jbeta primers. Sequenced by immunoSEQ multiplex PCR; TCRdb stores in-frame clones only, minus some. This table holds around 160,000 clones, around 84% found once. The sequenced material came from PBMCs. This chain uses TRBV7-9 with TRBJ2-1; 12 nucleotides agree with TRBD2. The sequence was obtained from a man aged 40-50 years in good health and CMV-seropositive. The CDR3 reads CASSLAGGGNEQFF. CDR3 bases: TGTGCCAGCAGCCTAGCGGGAGGGGGGAATGAGCAGTTCTTC.